Below are 23 T cell receptor beta chains sequenced from a single sample in a study of cytomegalovirus exposure and HLA in healthy donors. 60 Vbeta and 13 Jbeta primers were used in PCR. Method: immunoSEQ multiplex PCR; TCRdb's copy keeps in-frame clones and lacks some. The table shows hundreds of thousands of clones, with roughly 68% occurring only once. Sequenced sample: PBMCs. The receptors here all came from a man aged 40-50 years in good health and CMV-seropositive.

V usage is TRBV6-1 and J usage is TRBJ2-7; 8 positions match TRBD1. The length of the CDR3 is 14 residues. V gave up 5 bases and J gave up 3 bases; unmatched junction bases: 6. Germline V gives CDR1 MNHNS, CDR2 SASEGT. The CDR3 sequence: CASSLGTGLYEQYF. The CDR3 DNA is TGTGCCAGCAGTCTTGGGACAGGCCTCTACGAGCAGTACTTC.

This sequence joins TRBV11-1 and TRBJ2-1; TRBD2 aligns across 9 bases. The V and J ends lost 0 bases and 14 bases, in that order; junction bases with no gene match: 5. In germline, CDR1 is SGHAT, CDR2 FQDESV (reference sequence). The CDR3 extends over 13 amino acids. The CDR3 loop is CASSLAGGGAKFF. The CDR3 nucleotides read TGTGCCAGCAGCTTAGCCGGCGGGGGGGCCAAGTTCTTC.

This chain connects TRBV4-1 to TRBJ1-4; possible D gene TRBD1, 5 bases. The CDR3 totals 16 residues. Germline loops: CDR1 MGHRA, CDR2 YSYEKL. Between the trimmed V and J ends, which lost 1 base and 4 bases, there was a span of 13 bases. The CDR3 sequence is CASSQGIQAINEKLFF. Here the CDR3 DNA reads TGCGCCAGCAGCCAAGGAATACAGGCGATTAATGAAAAACTGTTTTTT.

V and J are TRBV29-1 and TRBJ2-5, with D hard to call. CDR1 is SQVTM and CDR2 is ANQGSEA in the germline V gene. V lost 3 bases to trimming and J lost 4 bases, with 9 bases between them. The CDR3 extends over 12 amino acids. The CDR3 loop reads CSVDGLSETQYF. Here the CDR3 DNA reads TGCAGCGTTGACGGTCTATCAGAGACCCAGTACTTC.

In this sample, this clone turned up a few times. This chain uses TRBV7-9 with TRBJ1-1, with D perhaps TRBD1 (5 bases). Germline CDR1 SEHNR, CDR2 FQNEAQ (reference sequence). V dropped 4 bases and J dropped 10 bases, with 13 bases sitting between them. The CDR3 spans 12 residues. The CDR3 DNA reads TGTGCCAGCAGCTCTCGGGCTCAGGGAGCTTTCTTT. Protein product: CASSSRAQGAFF.

V gene TRBV6-5 combines with J gene TRBJ2-7, with 11 bases fitting TRBD2. Germline-derived CDR1 and CDR2 are MNHEY and SVGAGI. CDR3 length: 14 amino acids. J gave up 7 bases and V 8 bases, and 10 bases lay outside the gene matches. The CDR3 nucleotides are TGTGCCAGCCGCCCTAGCGGGGGGCTAGGGGAGCAGTACTTC. It encodes CASRPSGGLGEQYF.

The J gene is TRBJ1-1, the V gene TRBV27; 9 bases map to TRBD1. J lost 2 bases, V lost 2 bases, and 3 bases had no gene match. CDR1 is MNHEY, CDR2 SMNVEV, per germline (reference sequence). CDR3 length: 15 amino acids. CDR3 loop: CASSLLGQGNTEAFF. The CDR3 DNA reads as TGTGCCAGCAGTTTACTGGGACAGGGTAACACTGAAGCTTTCTTT.

The rearrangement uses TRBV5-1 and TRBJ2-3; 7 bases match TRBD2. The ends lost 3 bases at V and 1 base at J; junction bases unmatched: 5. CDR3 size: 15 residues. Germline values: CDR1 SGHRS, CDR2 YFSETQ. This CDR3 is CASSSAGVGTDTQYF. CDR3 in DNA: TGCGCCAGCAGCTCTGCGGGGGTTGGCACAGATACGCAGTATTTT.

The gene calls are TRBV5-6 and TRBJ2-3, with D uncertain. V lost 5 bases and J 2 bases, leaving 15 bases between the germline ends. Germline loops: CDR1 SGHDT, CDR2 YYEEEE. The CDR3 runs 15 residues. CDR3 bases: TGTGCCAGCAGTTTATCACCTCGCGACACAGATACGCAGTATTTT. Translation gives CASSLSPRDTDTQYF.

V is TRBV4-3 and J is TRBJ2-3; 11 nucleotides line up with TRBD1. Germline V gene lookup returns CDR1 LGHNA and CDR2 YSLEER. Trimming removed 4 bases from V and 6 bases from J; junction bases left unmatched: 12. CDR3 length equals 17 residues. CDR3 DNA sequence: TGCGCCAGCAGCCCGAGGACAGGGGGCCCCGCCGAGGATACGCAGTATTTT. Its protein is CASSPRTGGPAEDTQYF.

The V and J genes are TRBV10-2 and TRBJ1-5; the D gene is possibly TRBD1 (6 bases). This CDR3 has 13 amino acids. CDR1 and CDR2 (germline): WSHSY, SAAADI. Trimming left V 7 bases short and J 5 bases short, with 12 bases between. The CDR3 region has the DNA TGCGCCAGCAAGGACAGCAATGATCAGCCCCAGCATTTT. The encoded protein is CASKDSNDQPQHF.

This chain uses TRBV19 with TRBJ1-5, with D possibly being TRBD1 (5 bases). The CDR3 contains 15 residues. With 3 bases removed from V and 3 bases from J, the gap between germline ends came to 12 bases. CDR1 and CDR2 from the germline V gene are LNHDA and SQIVND (reference sequence). CDR3 nucleotides: TGTGCCAGTAGTATTGTCAGGGATTCCAATCAGCCCCAGCATTTT. Residues: CASSIVRDSNQPQHF.

The chain carries TRBV29-1 and TRBJ2-3; the match to TRBD1 covers 10 bases. The CDR3 spans 16 residues. Trimming cost V 6 bases and J 0 bases; bases outside gene matches: 9. CDR1 and CDR2 from the germline V gene are SQVTM and ANQGSEA. This chain's CDR3 is CSVGTGDPVSTDTQYF. CDR3 nucleotide sequence: TGCAGCGTGGGGACAGGGGATCCAGTTAGCACAGATACGCAGTATTTT.

This chain joins TRBV5-6 and TRBJ1-6; perhaps TRBD1 as D (5 bases). There are 14 residues in the CDR3. The V end was cut by 4 bases, the J end by 6 bases, with 11 bases between. Per the germline V gene, CDR1 is SGHDT and CDR2 is YYEEEE. Here the CDR3 reads CASSLTAFNSPLHF. DNA for the CDR3: TGTGCCAGCAGCCTGACAGCTTTTAATTCACCCCTCCACTTT.

This chain links TRBV6-5 with TRBJ1-2; 7 nucleotides line up with TRBD1. J gave up 8 bases and V 6 bases, and 9 bases lay outside the gene matches. Germline CDR1 is MNHEY and CDR2 is SVGAGI. This CDR3 has 13 amino acids. The CDR3 DNA is TGTGCCAGCAGCCCCGACAGGGATGGGGGCTACACCTTC. Its translation: CASSPDRDGGYTF.

This chain links TRBV29-1 with TRBJ2-1; possibly TRBD2 for D (7 bases). This CDR3 contains 12 residues. Trimming cost V 5 bases and J 7 bases, with 12 bases left between them. Germline V lookup: CDR1 SQVTM, CDR2 ANQGSEA. The CDR3 loop reads CSVLGGANEQFF. The CDR3 DNA reads TGCAGCGTTCTAGGGGGGGCTAATGAGCAGTTCTTC.

The chain links TRBV4-1 to TRBJ1-1; D is unclear. Germline V gene data show CDR1 as MGHRA and CDR2 as YSYEKL. This CDR3 region has 15 residues. V was trimmed by 0 bases and J by 6 bases, leaving 14 bases between them. Here the CDR3 DNA reads TGCGCCAGCAGCCAAGAGTTAGGTGGGCGGGCTGAAGCTTTCTTT. Encoded protein: CASSQELGGRAEAFF.

This clone was picked up one time. V is TRBV29-1 and J is TRBJ2-5; maybe TRBD2 (7 bases). CDR3 length: 12 residues. The V and J ends lost 4 bases and 7 bases respectively, with 13 bases between them. Germline CDR1 SQVTM, CDR2 ANQGSEA. CDR3 bases: TGCAGCGTTGGTCAGAGGGGGGGGACCCAGTACTTC. It codes for CSVGQRGGTQYF.

The chain has TRBV27 and TRBJ1-5; no definite D call. CDR3 length: 17 amino acids. Germline V gene sequence: CDR1 MNHEY, CDR2 SMNVEV (reference sequence). Trimming shortened V by 2 bases and J by 2 bases, and 16 bases separated the two germline ends. Here the CDR3 DNA reads TGTGCCAGCAGTTTACATCGGGATTCGGGTGGCAATCAGCCCCAGCATTTT. Translation: CASSLHRDSGGNQPQHF.

CDR3 protein: CASSASGGADTQYF. The CDR3 DNA sequence: TGCGCCAGCAGCGCAAGCGGGGGGGCAGATACGCAGTATTTT. The V and J genes are TRBV4-1 and TRBJ2-3; TRBD2 matches at 10 bases. Germline CDR1 MGHRA, CDR2 YSYEKL. The junction had 3 bases not matched to a gene; V was cut back by 5 bases and J by 4 bases. The CDR3 is 14 residues long.

The V call is TRBV28, the J call TRBJ2-7, with 9 bases lining up with TRBD1. Germline values: CDR1 MDHEN, CDR2 SYDVKM. V was clipped by 5 bases and J by 6 bases; unmatched bases: 5. CDR3 length: 13 amino acids. DNA for the CDR3: TGTGCCAGCAGTCCCGGGACAGGGCGCGAGCAGTACTTC. It encodes CASSPGTGREQYF. The whole variable domain, remainder taken from reference TRBV28 and TRBJ2-7, is DVKVTQSSRYLVKRTGEKVFLECVQDMDHENMFWYRQDPGLGLRLIYFSYDVKMKEKGDIPEGYSVSREKKERFSLILESASTNQTSMYLCASSPGTGREQYFGPGTRLTVT.

The V gene is TRBV7-2, the J gene TRBJ2-7, with TRBD2 as a possible D gene (5 bases). CDR1 and CDR2 (germline): SGHTA, FQGNSA. Trimming took off 4 bases at V and 9 bases at J, with 10 bases between the two ends. The CDR3 has 11 amino acids. Here the CDR3 reads CASSSGLGQYF. CDR3 sequence (DNA): TGTGCCAGCAGCTCCGGACTGGGGCAGTACTTC.

The CDR3 DNA sequence: TGTGCCAGCAGCCCTCAGGGGACCTACGAGCAGTACTTC. Amino acid sequence: CASSPQGTYEQYF. This chain joins TRBV11-3 and TRBJ2-7; a weak D match, TRBD1 (6 bases). The ends were cut back, 5 bases at V and 2 bases at J, with 10 bases in the middle. This CDR3 comprises 13 residues. The germline gives CDR1 SGHNT, CDR2 YENEEA.